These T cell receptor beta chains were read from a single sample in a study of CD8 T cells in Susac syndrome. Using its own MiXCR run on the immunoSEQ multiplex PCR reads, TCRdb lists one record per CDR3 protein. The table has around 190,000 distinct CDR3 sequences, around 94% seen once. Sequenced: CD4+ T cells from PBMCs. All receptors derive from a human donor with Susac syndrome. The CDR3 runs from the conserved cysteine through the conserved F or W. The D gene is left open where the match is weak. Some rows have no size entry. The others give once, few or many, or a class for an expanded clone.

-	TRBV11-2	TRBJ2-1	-	CASSPLTGLSSYNEQFF	TGTGCCAGCAGCCCGTTGACAGGCCTTAGCTCCTACAATGAGCAGTTCTTC
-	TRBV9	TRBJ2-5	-	CASAPADRGTQYF	TGTGCCAGCGCCCCCGCCGACCGAGGGACCCAGTACTTC
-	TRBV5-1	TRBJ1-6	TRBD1	CASSYPGTGNNSPLHF	TGCGCCAGCAGCTACCCCGGGACAGGGAACAATTCACCCCTCCACTTT
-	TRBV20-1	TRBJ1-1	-	CSAGWQSEAFF	TGCAGTGCTGGATGGCAGTCAGAAGCTTTCTTT
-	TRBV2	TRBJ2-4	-	CASSSGTRKNIQYF	TGTGCCAGCAGTTCCGGGACCAGAAAAAACATTCAGTACTTC
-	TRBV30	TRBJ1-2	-	CAWSVSVYGYTF	TGTGCCTGGAGTGTTAGTGTCTATGGCTACACCTTC
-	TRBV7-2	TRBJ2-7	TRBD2	CASSPTSGGYPYEQYF	TGTGCCAGCAGCCCTACTAGCGGGGGGTACCCCTACGAGCAGTACTTC
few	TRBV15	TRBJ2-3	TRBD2	CATNPGGGTDTQYF	TGTGCCACCAATCCGGGGGGGGGCACAGATACGCAGTATTTT
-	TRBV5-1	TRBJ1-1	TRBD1	CASSLEGAGEAFF	TGCGCCAGCAGCTTAGAGGGGGCAGGTGAAGCTTTCTTT
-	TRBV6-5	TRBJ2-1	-	CASTRGANNEQFF	TGTGCCTCAACCCGGGGGGCGAACAATGAGCAGTTCTTC
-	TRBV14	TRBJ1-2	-	CASSHPPGAGYTF	TGTGCCAGCAGCCACCCACCAGGGGCCGGCTACACCTTC
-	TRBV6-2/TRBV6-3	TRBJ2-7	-	CASSSPGRLSSYEQYF	TGTGCCAGCAGTTCCCCCGGACGGTTGAGCTCCTACGAGCAGTACTTC
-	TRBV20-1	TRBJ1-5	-	CSARDWGVSNQPQHF	TGCAGTGCTAGAGATTGGGGTGTTAGCAATCAGCCCCAGCATTTT
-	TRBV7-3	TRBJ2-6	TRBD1	CASSPMGPGDRVGSGANVLTF	TGTGCCAGCAGCCCCATGGGACCAGGGGACAGGGTCGGGTCTGGGGCCAACGTCCTGACTTTC
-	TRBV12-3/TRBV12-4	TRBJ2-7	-	CASSLSGGRDEQYF	TGTGCCAGCAGTTTAAGTGGGGGTAGGGACGAGCAGTACTTC
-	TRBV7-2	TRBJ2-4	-	CASSSRAKNIQYF	TGTGCCAGCAGCTCCAGAGCCAAAAACATTCAGTACTTC
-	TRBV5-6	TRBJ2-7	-	CASTVDWSSYEQYF	TGTGCCAGCACCGTTGACTGGAGCTCCTACGAGCAGTACTTC
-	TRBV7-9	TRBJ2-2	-	CASSLWGSVRTGELFF	TGTGCCAGCAGCTTATGGGGAAGCGTGCGCACCGGGGAGCTGTTTTTT
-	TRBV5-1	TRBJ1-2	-	CASSLGSAGGGYTF	TGCGCCAGCAGCTTGGGGTCAGCAGGAGGCGGCTACACCTTC
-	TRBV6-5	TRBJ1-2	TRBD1	CATLRDRGAYGYTF	TGTGCCACATTACGGGACAGGGGAGCTTATGGCTACACCTTC
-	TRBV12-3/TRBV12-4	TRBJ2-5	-	CASSTTQETQYF	TGTGCCAGCAGCACCACCCAAGAGACCCAGTACTTC
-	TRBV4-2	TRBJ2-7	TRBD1	CASSQERTGVYEQYF	TGTGCCAGCAGCCAAGAACGGACAGGGGTTTACGAGCAGTACTTC
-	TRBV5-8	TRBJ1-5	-	CASSLEGRSNQPQHF	TGTGCCAGCAGCTTGGAGGGGAGAAGCAATCAGCCCCAGCATTTT
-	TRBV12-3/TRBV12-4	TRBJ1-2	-	CASTRSLGGTHGYTF	TGTGCCAGCACCCGGAGCTTAGGAGGGACCCATGGCTACACCTTC
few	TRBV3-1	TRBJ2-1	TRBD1	CASSRTGYNEQFF	TGTGCCAGCAGCCGGACAGGGTACAATGAGCAGTTCTTC
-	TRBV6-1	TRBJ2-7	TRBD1	CASSARGDRGINEQYF	TGTGCCAGCAGCGCCCGGGGGGACAGGGGGATCAACGAGCAGTACTTC
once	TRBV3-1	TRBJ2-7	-	CASSQAPPGLTYEQYF	TGTGCCAGCAGCCAAGCACCCCCGGGACTTACCTACGAGCAGTACTTC
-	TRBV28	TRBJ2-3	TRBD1	CASSFPPPGQGRSRDTQYF	TGTGCCAGCAGTTTCCCTCCCCCTGGACAGGGTAGATCTAGAGATACGCAGTATTTT
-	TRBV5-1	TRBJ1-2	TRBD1	CASRPTGEGDGYTF	TGCGCCAGCAGACCGACAGGGGAAGGAGATGGCTACACCTTC
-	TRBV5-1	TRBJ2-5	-	CASSGTGKQETQYF	TGCGCCAGCAGCGGAACAGGGAAGCAAGAGACCCAGTACTTC
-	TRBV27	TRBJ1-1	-	CASSFGTAGDTEAFF	TGTGCCAGCAGTTTCGGGACGGCAGGGGACACTGAAGCTTTCTTT
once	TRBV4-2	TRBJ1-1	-	CASSQGSRGTEAFF	TGTGCCAGCAGCCAAGGTTCCCGGGGTACTGAAGCTTTCTTT
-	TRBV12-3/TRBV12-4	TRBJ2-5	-	CASSPPAGQETQYF	TGTGCCAGCAGCCCCCCTGCAGGACAAGAGACCCAGTACTTC
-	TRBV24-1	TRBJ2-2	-	CATSVWPGDGELFF	TGTGCCACCAGTGTCTGGCCTGGGGACGGGGAGCTGTTTTTT
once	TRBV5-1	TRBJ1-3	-	CASSSSGTRSSGNTIYF	TGCGCCAGCAGCTCGTCCGGGACAAGGAGCTCTGGAAACACCATATATTTT
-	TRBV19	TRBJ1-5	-	CASSIDKRQPQHF	TGTGCCAGTAGTATTGACAAGCGACAGCCCCAGCATTTT
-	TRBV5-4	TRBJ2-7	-	CASSTIGYEQYF	TGTGCCAGCAGCACCATAGGCTACGAGCAGTACTTC
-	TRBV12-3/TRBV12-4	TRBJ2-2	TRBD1	CASSPVGQGYGELFF	TGTGCCAGCAGTCCCGTCGGACAGGGGTACGGGGAGCTGTTTTTT
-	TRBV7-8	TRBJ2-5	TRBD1	CASSLGARTGETQYF	TGTGCCAGCAGCTTAGGGGCTAGGACAGGCGAGACCCAGTACTTC
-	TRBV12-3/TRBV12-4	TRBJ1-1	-	CASSRQVRTEAFF	TGTGCCAGCAGTAGGCAGGTGAGGACTGAAGCTTTCTTT
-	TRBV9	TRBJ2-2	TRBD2	CASSVVERGANTGELFF	TGTGCCAGCAGCGTAGTCGAGCGGGGGGCGAACACCGGGGAGCTGTTTTTT
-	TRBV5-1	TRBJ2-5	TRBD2	CASSLFLAGGEETQYF	TGCGCCAGCAGCTTGTTCCTAGCGGGGGGGGAAGAGACCCAGTACTTC
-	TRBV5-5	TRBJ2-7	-	CASSSGGAYEQYF	TGTGCCAGCAGCTCCGGCGGGGCCTACGAGCAGTACTTC
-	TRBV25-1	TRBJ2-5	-	CASGRRGETQYF	TGTGCCAGCGGGAGGAGGGGAGAGACCCAGTACTTC
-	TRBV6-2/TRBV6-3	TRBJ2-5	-	CASTVDGSQETQYF	TGTGCCAGCACCGTGGACGGTTCCCAAGAGACCCAGTACTTC